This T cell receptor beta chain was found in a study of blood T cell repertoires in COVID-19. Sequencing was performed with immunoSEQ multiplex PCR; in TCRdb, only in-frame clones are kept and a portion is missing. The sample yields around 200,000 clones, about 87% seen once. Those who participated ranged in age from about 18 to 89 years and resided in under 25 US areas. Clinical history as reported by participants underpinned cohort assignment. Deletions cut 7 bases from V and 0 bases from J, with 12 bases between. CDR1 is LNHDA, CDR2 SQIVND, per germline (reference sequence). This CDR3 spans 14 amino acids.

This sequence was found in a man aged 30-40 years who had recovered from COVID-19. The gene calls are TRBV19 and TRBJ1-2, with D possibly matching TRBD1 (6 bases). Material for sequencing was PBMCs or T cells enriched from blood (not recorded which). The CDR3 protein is CASNKDRANYGYTF. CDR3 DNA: TGTGCCAGTAATAAGGACAGAGCTAACTATGGCTACACCTTC.